Below, 21 T cell receptor beta chains from the same sample are listed, as sequenced in a study of cytomegalovirus exposure and HLA in healthy donors. The PCR ran on 60 Vbeta and 13 Jbeta primers. TCRdb keeps only in-frame clones here, not all; method: immunoSEQ multiplex PCR. The sample holds about 140,000 clones; around 85% are singletons and the top ten take 8.8%. The sample was PBMCs. These receptors were taken from a woman aged 50 to 60 in good health and CMV-seropositive.

This rearrangement joins TRBV18 to TRBJ2-1; no firm D call. The CDR3 is made up of 13 amino acids. Looked up from germline, CDR1 is KGHSH and CDR2 is LQKENI. The ends were cut back, 2 bases at V and 3 bases at J, with 5 bases in the middle. As DNA, the CDR3 is TGTGCCAGCTCACCAATACACTACAATGAGCAGTTCTTC. The encoded protein is CASSPIHYNEQFF.

The V and J genes are TRBV5-1 and TRBJ1-1, with TRBD1 as a possible D gene (5 bases). Germline assignment: CDR1 SGHRS and CDR2 YFSETQ. V shed 0 bases and J shed 4 bases, with 13 bases lying between them. This CDR3 contains 15 residues. CDR3 residues: CASSLVEGEGTEAFF. The CDR3 DNA sequence: TGCGCCAGCAGCTTGGTAGAAGGGGAGGGCACTGAAGCTTTCTTT.

V usage is TRBV30 and J usage is TRBJ1-2; the match to TRBD1 covers 7 bases. J lost 4 bases, V lost 4 bases, and 6 bases had no gene match. Germline CDR1 GTSNPN, CDR2 SVGIG (reference sequence). This CDR3 is 13 amino acids long. The CDR3 here is CAWNRGDSYGYTF. CDR3 bases: TGTGCCTGGAACAGGGGAGATTCCTATGGCTACACCTTC.

V gene TRBV28 combines with J gene TRBJ2-7; the D gene is possibly TRBD1 (6 bases). The CDR3 contains 15 residues. V dropped 3 bases and J dropped 3 bases, with 15 bases sitting between them. Germline V CDR1 and CDR2: MDHEN, SYDVKM. In DNA form, the CDR3 reads TGTGCCAGCAGTTTTGGGGGCATTTACAACTACGAGCAGTACTTC. Its protein is CASSFGGIYNYEQYF.

In DNA form, the CDR3 reads TGTGCCAGTAGTGACCGGGGGAGTCCTGGAAACACCATATATTTT. Translation: CASSDRGSPGNTIYF. This chain links TRBV19 with TRBJ1-3, with TRBD1 as a possible D gene (5 bases). The V end was cut by 5 bases, the J end by 2 bases, with 13 bases between. The CDR3 covers 15 residues. Germline CDR1 LNHDA, CDR2 SQIVND (reference sequence).

The chain carries TRBV28 and TRBJ1-2; tentatively, D is TRBD1 (5 bases). Trimming stripped 2 bases from V and 4 bases from J, with 8 bases between. From germline, CDR1 is MDHEN and CDR2 SYDVKM. CDR3 length: 13 amino acids. In DNA form, the CDR3 reads TGTGCCAGCAGTTTACCGGGGGGCTATGGCTACACCTTC. Residues: CASSLPGGYGYTF.

This rearrangement joins TRBV7-9 to TRBJ1-2; no firm D call. Germline V gives CDR1 SEHNR, CDR2 FQNEAQ (reference sequence). The length of the CDR3 is 11 residues. Deletions cut 2 bases from V and 5 bases from J, with 3 bases between. Here the CDR3 reads CASSLSYGYTF. The CDR3 coding sequence is TGTGCCAGCAGCTTATCATATGGCTACACCTTC.

The chain uses TRBV4-1 and TRBJ2-3; 8 bases are shared with TRBD2. This CDR3 region has 16 residues. Germline V lookup: CDR1 MGHRA, CDR2 YSYEKL. Trimming at V came to 0 bases and at J to 2 bases, leaving 4 bases not matched to a gene. CDR3 loop: CASSQDEAGVTDTQYF. In DNA form, the CDR3 reads TGCGCCAGCAGCCAAGATGAAGCGGGGGTCACAGATACGCAGTATTTT.

The table lists this clone with a few counts. The rearrangement uses TRBV6-1 and TRBJ1-5, with D hard to call. Germline lookup yields CDR1 MNHNS and CDR2 SASEGT. This CDR3 has 15 residues. V lost 6 bases and J lost 0, with 12 bases in between. CDR3 in amino acids: CASSPRSPSNQPQHF. The CDR3, as DNA: TGTGCCAGCAGCCCCAGGTCACCTAGCAATCAGCCCCAGCATTTT.

The chain joins TRBV9 to TRBJ2-7, with 8 bases matching TRBD1. The J segment lost 6 bases and the V segment lost 4 bases, leaving 9 bases of the junction unmatched. The CDR3 contains 14 residues. Germline V gene data show CDR1 as SGDLS and CDR2 as YYNGEE. The CDR3 loop is CASSPGQGWSEQYF. As DNA, the CDR3 is TGTGCCAGCAGCCCCGGACAGGGTTGGAGCGAGCAGTACTTC.

The chain joins TRBV4-2 to TRBJ1-4; D perhaps matches TRBD1 (6 bases). Trimming took 4 bases from V and 3 from J, leaving 15 bases between them. The germline V gene has CDR1 LGHNA and CDR2 YNFKEQ. CDR3 length: 16 amino acids. The CDR3 here is CASSLNAGVANEKLFF. CDR3 DNA sequence: TGTGCCAGCAGCCTTAATGCAGGGGTGGCTAATGAAAAACTGTTTTTT.

This clone was found a few times. The chain uses TRBV18 and TRBJ2-7; 7 bases fit TRBD1. V was clipped by 3 bases and J by 2 bases; unmatched bases: 7. Germline assignment: CDR1 KGHSH and CDR2 LQKENI. The CDR3 runs to 15 residues. This CDR3 reads CASSPESTGAYEQYF. The CDR3 coding sequence is TGTGCCAGCTCACCTGAGTCCACAGGGGCCTACGAGCAGTACTTC.

V is TRBV10-3 and J is TRBJ1-4, with D unclear. Germline assignment: CDR1 ENHRY and CDR2 SYGVKD. This CDR3 is 12 amino acids long. V was pared by 3 bases and J by 7 bases, with 6 bases between. CDR3 region: CAISDEGEKLFF. The CDR3 nucleotides are TGTGCCATCAGTGACGAGGGTGAAAAACTGTTTTTT.

This chain joins TRBV12-5 and TRBJ1-3, with 7 bases that match TRBD1. This CDR3 spans 15 amino acids. The germline V gene has CDR1 LGHNT and CDR2 FRNRAP. After removal of 5 bases from V and 4 bases from J, the junction contained 8 bases not matched to a gene. The CDR3 nucleotides read TGTGCTAGTGGTCTAACAGGGGCAAGCGGAAACACCATATATTTT. The encoded protein is CASGLTGASGNTIYF.

This chain joins TRBV5-4 and TRBJ1-3; TRBD1 aligns across 8 bases. V trimming: 0 bases; J trimming: 4 bases; junction bases outside the gene matches: 3. Per germline, CDR1 SGHNT and CDR2 YYREEE (reference sequence). This CDR3 comprises 15 residues. The CDR3 sequence: CASSLDRGTGNTIYF. The CDR3 DNA follows: TGTGCCAGCAGCTTGGACAGGGGGACGGGAAACACCATATATTTT.

The rearrangement links TRBV5-4 to TRBJ2-1; 16 bases are shared with TRBD2. CDR1 SGHNT and CDR2 YYREEE come from the germline V gene (reference sequence). The CDR3 extends over 18 amino acids. Unmatched junction bases numbered 7, after V lost 0 bases and J lost 7 bases. CDR3 sequence reads: CASSLGGLAGGLANEQFF. The CDR3 DNA reads as TGTGCCAGCAGCTTGGGGGGACTAGCGGGGGGGCTTGCAAATGAGCAGTTCTTC.

The rearrangement joins TRBV29-1 to TRBJ2-3, with a possible D match to TRBD1 (7 bases). The V end lost 3 bases, the J end lost 4 bases, and 14 bases lay between the germline ends. The CDR3 extends over 14 amino acids. The germline V gene encodes CDR1 SQVTM and CDR2 ANQGSEA. The CDR3: CSVDRGVGSDTQYF. Here the CDR3 DNA reads TGCAGCGTTGACAGGGGGGTGGGCTCAGATACGCAGTATTTT.

The chain is built from TRBV7-6 and TRBJ2-7; TRBD1 might be the D (5 bases). Germline loops: CDR1 SGHVS, CDR2 FNYEAQ. The CDR3 covers 13 residues. V lost 0 bases to trimming and J lost 6 bases, with 9 bases between them. The DNA of the CDR3 is TGTGCCAGCAGCTTAGCCCAGGGAATCGAGCAGTACTTC. It translates to CASSLAQGIEQYF.

The chain has TRBV18 and TRBJ1-2; TRBD1 matches at 9 bases. Trimming cost V 3 bases and J 9 bases; bases outside gene matches: 5. CDR3 length: 13 amino acids. Germline V gene sequence: CDR1 KGHSH, CDR2 LQKENI. CDR3 nucleotide sequence: TGTGCCAGCTCACCCGGGACAGGGAGTAGCTACACCTTC. Residues: CASSPGTGSSYTF.

This sequence joins TRBV7-3 and TRBJ1-2; 8 bases map to TRBD1. The V gene end was trimmed by 5 bases and the J gene end by 2 bases; junction bases not matched to a gene: 4. From germline, CDR1 is SGHTA and CDR2 FQGTGA. This CDR3 is 14 amino acids long. The CDR3 reads CASSPDRGNYGYTF. In DNA, the CDR3 is TGTGCCAGCAGCCCAGACAGGGGAAACTATGGCTACACCTTC.

This clone came up a few times. The chain employs TRBV5-6 and TRBJ1-6; 9 bases fit TRBD1. Germline-derived CDR1 and CDR2 are SGHDT and YYEEEE. The CDR3 is 18 residues long. Trimming removed 2 bases from V and 5 bases from J; junction bases left unmatched: 11. The CDR3 is CASSFGQGKGMDNSPLHF. CDR3 coding DNA: TGTGCCAGCAGCTTCGGACAGGGGAAGGGTATGGATAATTCACCCCTCCACTTT.